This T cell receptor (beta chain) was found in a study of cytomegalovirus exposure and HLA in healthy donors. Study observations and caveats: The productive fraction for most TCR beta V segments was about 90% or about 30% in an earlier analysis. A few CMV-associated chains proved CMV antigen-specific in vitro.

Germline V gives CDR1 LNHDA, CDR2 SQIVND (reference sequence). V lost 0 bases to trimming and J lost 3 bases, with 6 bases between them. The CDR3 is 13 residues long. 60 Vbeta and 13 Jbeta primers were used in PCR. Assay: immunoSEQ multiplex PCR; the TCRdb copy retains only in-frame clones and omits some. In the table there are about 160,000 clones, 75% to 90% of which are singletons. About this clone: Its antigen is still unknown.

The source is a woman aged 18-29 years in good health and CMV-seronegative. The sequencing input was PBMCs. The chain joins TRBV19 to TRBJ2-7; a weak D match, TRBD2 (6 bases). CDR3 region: CASSIEGGYEQYF. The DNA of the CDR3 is TGTGCCAGTAGTATAGAGGGGGGCTACGAGCAGTACTTC. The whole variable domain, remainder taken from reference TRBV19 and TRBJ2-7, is DGGITQSPKYLFRKEGQNVTLSCEQNLNHDAMYWYRQDPGQGLRLIYYSQIVNDFQKGDIAEGYSVSREKKESFPLTVTSAQKNPTAFYLCASSIEGGYEQYFGPGTRLTVT.